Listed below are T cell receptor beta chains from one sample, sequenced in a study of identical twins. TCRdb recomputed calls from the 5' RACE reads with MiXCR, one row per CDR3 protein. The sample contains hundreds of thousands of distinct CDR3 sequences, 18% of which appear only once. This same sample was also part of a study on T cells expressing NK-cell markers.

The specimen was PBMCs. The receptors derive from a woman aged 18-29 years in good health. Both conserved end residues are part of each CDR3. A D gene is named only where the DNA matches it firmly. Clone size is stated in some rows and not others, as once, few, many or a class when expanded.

TGCAGTGCTAGAGATCTGGGACAGGGGAACAATGAGCAGTTCTTC	CSARDLGQGNNEQFF	TRBD1	TRBV20-1	TRBJ2-1	many
TGCAGCGTTAATGCCCGGAGCTCCTACAATGAGCAGTTCTTC	CSVNARSSYNEQFF	.	TRBV29-1	TRBJ2-1	few
TGTGCCAGCAGGGACCTTAGCGGGAGGGCCAATGAGCAGTTCTTC	CASRDLSGRANEQFF	TRBD2	TRBV6-1	TRBJ2-1	.
TGTGCCACCGGACGGGGGGAGGCAGATACGCAGTATTTT	CATGRGEADTQYF	TRBD2	TRBV10-3	TRBJ2-3	.
TGCAGTGCTAGGAGGGCCTTACGAGAGACCCAGTACTTC	CSARRALRETQYF	.	TRBV20-1	TRBJ2-5	.
TGTGCCAGCAGTCTGACTCCGCGACCAGGGGATGAGCAGTTCTTC	CASSLTPRPGDEQFF	.	TRBV12-3/TRBV12-4	TRBJ2-1	few
TGCAGTGCTAGCTCCAGGGCCGATGAAGCTTTCTTT	CSASSRADEAFF	.	TRBV20-1	TRBJ1-1	.
TGCAGTGTTTCGGACAGCCAGTACGAGCAGTACTTC	CSVSDSQYEQYF	.	TRBV20-1	TRBJ2-7	.
TGCGCCAGCAGCGAGACTCCTTGGGAGCCCCAGCATTTT	CASSETPWEPQHF	.	TRBV5-1	TRBJ1-5	many
TGCGCCAGCAGCCAAGATATGGGGGGGGGCCCAGATACGCAGTATTTT	CASSQDMGGGPDTQYF	.	TRBV4-3	TRBJ2-3	.
TGTGCCAGCGGCAGCTCAGCCTACGAGCAGTACTTC	CASGSSAYEQYF	.	TRBV7-9	TRBJ2-7	few
TGTGCCAGCAGCTTAGCGCACGGACAGCCCCAGCATTTT	CASSLAHGQPQHF	.	TRBV7-9	TRBJ1-5	few
TGTGCCAGCAGCCCAAGGGCCCTTAACAATGAGCAGTTCTTC	CASSPRALNNEQFF	.	TRBV7-2	TRBJ2-1	.
TGTGCCAGCAGTCTACGACAGGTGACAGATACGCAGTATTTT	CASSLRQVTDTQYF	.	TRBV6-5	TRBJ2-3	.
TGTGCCAGCAGCTTATCGGATAGGGAAGGCGAGCAGTACTTC	CASSLSDREGEQYF	.	TRBV7-9	TRBJ2-7	.
TGCGCCAGCAGCTTGTGGAGTTTTGGCGGGGGGGCAGATACGCAGTATTTT	CASSLWSFGGGADTQYF	TRBD2	TRBV5-1	TRBJ2-3	.
TGTGCCTGGAGTGTAATGAGGACTGAAGCTTTCTTT	CAWSVMRTEAFF	.	TRBV30	TRBJ1-1	few
TGTGCCAGCAGAACGGGACTAGCGGCGCCGGAGACCCAGTACTTC	CASRTGLAAPETQYF	TRBD2	TRBV12-3/TRBV12-4	TRBJ2-5	few
TGTGCCAGCAGTTGGACAGGGTACACTGAAGCTTTCTTT	CASSWTGYTEAFF	TRBD1	TRBV12-3/TRBV12-4	TRBJ1-1	few
TGTGCCAGCAGGAAGGGACAGGGAAACACCGGGGAGCTGTTTTTT	CASRKGQGNTGELFF	TRBD1	TRBV12-3/TRBV12-4	TRBJ2-2	few
TGTGCCAGCAGCTCCGAGGAGGGGCAAGAGACCCAGTACTTC	CASSSEEGQETQYF	.	TRBV5-5	TRBJ2-5	.
TGTGCCATCTGGGGGGGGGGCCCCGGTACGCAGTATTTT	CAIWGGGPGTQYF	.	TRBV10-3	TRBJ2-3	.
TGTGCCACCGAGACAGAGAGCACAGATACGCAGTATTTT	CATETESTDTQYF	.	TRBV11-2	TRBJ2-3	few
TGTGCCAGCAGCTTGAGGCTGCTTTCGAACACTGAAGCTTTCTTT	CASSLRLLSNTEAFF	.	TRBV5-5	TRBJ1-1	few
TGTGCCATCAGTGAGTCTATCGGGGGCGGGGACACTGAAGCTTTCTTT	CAISESIGGGDTEAFF	.	TRBV10-3	TRBJ1-1	few
TGTGCCAGCAGTTTTTTTGGGACAGGGACCTACGAGCAGTACTTC	CASSFFGTGTYEQYF	TRBD1	TRBV27	TRBJ2-7	.
TGTGCCAGCAGCAGCGGGATCGCCTACGAGCAGTACTTC	CASSSGIAYEQYF	TRBD2	TRBV27	TRBJ2-7	few
TGCAGTGCTGCGGACAGGGCTGACCAGCCCCAGCATTTT	CSAADRADQPQHF	TRBD1	TRBV20-1	TRBJ1-5	.
TGCAGTGCTAGAGAAGGTGGCAGTCGGGGGGCCAACTCCTACGAGCAGTACTTC	CSAREGGSRGANSYEQYF	.	TRBV20-1	TRBJ2-7	few
TGTGCCAGCAGTTTGGGGCGGGGGACTAACACCGGGGAGCTGTTTTTT	CASSLGRGTNTGELFF	TRBD2	TRBV12-3/TRBV12-4	TRBJ2-2	many
TGTGCCAGCACCGGGGTCGGTGGCTACACCTTC	CASTGVGGYTF	.	TRBV4-2	TRBJ1-2	few
TGCAGTGCTTTGAGAGGACGGGATCAGCCCCAGCATTTT	CSALRGRDQPQHF	.	TRBV20-1	TRBJ1-5	few
TGCAGTGCTACCGACAGAAACAATGAGCAGTTCTTC	CSATDRNNEQFF	.	TRBV20-1	TRBJ2-1	many
TGTGCCAGCAGCCTCCCGGGACAGACTAACACCGGGGAGCTGTTTTTT	CASSLPGQTNTGELFF	TRBD1	TRBV3-1	TRBJ2-2	once
TGTGCTAGTGGTTTGTCCCTGAATTCACCCCTCCACTTT	CASGLSLNSPLHF	.	TRBV12-5	TRBJ1-6	few
TGTGCCAGCAGCTTAGTGTCCGTATCGGGAAACACCATATATTTT	CASSLVSVSGNTIYF	.	TRBV7-2	TRBJ1-3	.
TGCGCCAGCAGCCTTGTAGCGGTACCCTACGAGCAGTACTTC	CASSLVAVPYEQYF	.	TRBV5-1	TRBJ2-7	many
TGTGCCAGCAGTTTTCGAGGACAGGGACTTGCCTATGGCTACACCTTC	CASSFRGQGLAYGYTF	TRBD1	TRBV12-3/TRBV12-4	TRBJ1-2	.
TGTGCCAGCAGCCAAGGATTAACTAGCGGCCGGTCCTACGAGCAGTACTTC	CASSQGLTSGRSYEQYF	TRBD2	TRBV14	TRBJ2-7	few
TGCAGCGCGGATATGGCGGGAGGATCAGGCAATGAGCAGTTCTTC	CSADMAGGSGNEQFF	TRBD2	TRBV29-1	TRBJ2-1	.
TGCGCCAGCGGCGGGACAGGTTATGGCTACACCTTC	CASGGTGYGYTF	TRBD1	TRBV5-1	TRBJ1-2	few
TGTGCCAGCAGTCAACTGACCGGGGAGCTGTTTTTT	CASSQLTGELFF	.	TRBV2	TRBJ2-2	few
TGCAGTGCCGGGGGAGGGCCACTCAATGAGCAGTTCTTC	CSAGGGPLNEQFF	TRBD2	TRBV20-1	TRBJ2-1	few
TGTGCCAGCAGCTTTATGCACTACGAGCAGTACTTC	CASSFMHYEQYF	.	TRBV7-2	TRBJ2-7	few
TGCAGTGCTAGGCGAACACAAACTAGCACAGATACGCAGTATTTT	CSARRTQTSTDTQYF	.	TRBV20-1	TRBJ2-3	few
TGTGCCAGCAGTACTAGCGGATCCGGGGCCCAGTACTTC	CASSTSGSGAQYF	TRBD2	TRBV25-1	TRBJ2-5	.
TGTGCCAGCAGTTTAGATAACAGACAAGAGACCCAGTACTTC	CASSLDNRQETQYF	.	TRBV12-3/TRBV12-4	TRBJ2-5	many
TGTGCCACCAGCAGGGGACTAGGAAGGACAATTGAGCAGTTCTTC	CATSRGLGRTIEQFF	TRBD2	TRBV15	TRBJ2-1	few
TGCAGTGCTAGTAGACAGGGAGGGGGCATTCAGTACTTC	CSASRQGGGIQYF	.	TRBV20-1	TRBJ2-4	few
TGCAGTGCTAGAGCTCCCCAAACAGATACGCAGTATTTT	CSARAPQTDTQYF	.	TRBV20-1	TRBJ2-3	many
TGTGCCAGCAGTTTAGTGGCTAGCGGGGGGCCCGTTCGTTTT	CASSLVASGGPVRF	TRBD2	TRBV12-3/TRBV12-4	TRBJ2-3	.